This T cell receptor (beta chain) came from a study of T cells in Graves' hyperthyroidism and ophthalmopathy. As for the study in general: The blood sample was taken at first diagnosis, before treatment began.

The study's findings and limits: The model made its ophthalmopathy prediction, and onset followed a median around six months later. Expanded thyroid clonotypes (above 0.001) were mostly also found in blood.

Together with thyroid ultrasound, orbital computed tomography, serum thyroxine and TRAb, clinical symptoms were used for diagnoses. TCR beta CDR3 regions were amplified from RNA transcripts. First-round RT-PCR of the TCR CDR3 relied on the HTBI primer set. TCRdb redid the calling of the multiplex PCR reads with MiXCR, one entry per CDR3 protein. The repertoire holds about 610,000 distinct CDR3 sequences, with 14% to 15% as singletons. On this clonotype: Antigen unknown.

Germline values: CDR1 DFQATT, CDR2 SNEGSKA (reference sequence). Trimming left V 4 bases short and J 2 bases short, with 12 bases between. CDR3 size: 14 residues. V usage is TRBV20-1 and J usage is TRBJ1-5; D is unresolved. This receptor was taken from a woman in her thirties or forties with Graves' ophthalmopathy. The source material was blood. The CDR3 loop is CSATSGSRNQPQHF. Here the CDR3 DNA reads TGCAGTGCTACCTCCGGCAGCCGCAATCAGCCCCAGCATTTT.